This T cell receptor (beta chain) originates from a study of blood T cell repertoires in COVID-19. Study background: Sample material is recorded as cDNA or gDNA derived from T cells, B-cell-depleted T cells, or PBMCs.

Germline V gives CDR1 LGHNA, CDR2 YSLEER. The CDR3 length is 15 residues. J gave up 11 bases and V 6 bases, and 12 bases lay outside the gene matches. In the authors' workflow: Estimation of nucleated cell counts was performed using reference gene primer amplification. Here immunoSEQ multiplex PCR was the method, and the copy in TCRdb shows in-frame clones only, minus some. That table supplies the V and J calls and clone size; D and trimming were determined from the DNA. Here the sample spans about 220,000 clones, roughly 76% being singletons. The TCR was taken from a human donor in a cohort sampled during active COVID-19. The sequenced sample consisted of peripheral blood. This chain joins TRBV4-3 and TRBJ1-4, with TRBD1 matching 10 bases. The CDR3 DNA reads TGCGCCAGCAGTCCTCCGGGACAGGGGATTGATAAACTGTTTTTT. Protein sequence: CASSPPGQGIDKLFF.